These 19 T cell receptor beta chains originate from one sample sequenced in a study of cytomegalovirus exposure and HLA in healthy donors (dated by TCRdb to 2015 to 2018). Libraries were made using the immunoSEQ multiplex PCR assay. A mixture of 60 forward primers for TCR Vbeta segments and 13 reverse primers for TCR Jbeta segments was used in the multiplex PCR. The clones in this table, taken by TCRdb from immuneACCESS, are in-frame only. Not every clone is retained; where verified, under half of the shortfall comes from an unresolved V gene, and the cause of the rest is unknown. This sample is represented by around 97,000 clones; more than 75% of them were singletons. Of the sample, about 9.3% falls within the top ten clones. Sequencing was performed on PBMCs. These receptors were obtained from a woman under 30 in good health and CMV-seropositive.

V and J are TRBV29-1 and TRBJ2-5; D is unresolved. The J call may not be correct, given that the DNA end is closer to TRBJ2-7. Germline assignment: CDR1 SQVTM and CDR2 ANQGSEA. CDR3 length: 12 residues. CDR3 bases: TGCAGCGTTGAAGAGGGCCTGCTCGAGCAGTACTTC. Translating gives CSVEEGLLEQYF.

The chain employs TRBV18 and TRBJ1-2, with TRBD1 identical over 7 bases. Trimming took 2 bases from V and 6 from J; bases not matched to a gene: 6. CDR1 and CDR2 from the germline V gene are KGHSH and LQKENI. The CDR3 is made up of 14 amino acids. CDR3 in amino acids: CASSPLGQVDGYTF. CDR3 nucleotide sequence: TGTGCCAGCTCACCATTAGGACAGGTGGATGGCTACACCTTC.

This clone was found once. This chain links TRBV19 with TRBJ2-5; TRBD1 matches 7 bases. The DNA end favors TRBJ2-7, so the J call may be wrong. The CDR3 runs 14 residues. CDR1 LNHDA and CDR2 SQIVND come from the germline V gene (reference sequence). CDR3 bases: TGTGCCAGTAGTGCGACAGGGTTCCCCTACGAGCAGTACTTC. The encoded protein is CASSATGFPYEQYF.

This clone came up once. The CDR3 DNA is TGTGCCAGCAGCCCTGGGGCAGGGACATCGAGCAATCAGCCCCAGCATTTT. Translation: CASSPGAGTSSNQPQHF. The J gene is TRBJ1-5, the V gene TRBV7-2; possibly TRBD1 for D (6 bases). Trimming pared 5 bases from V and 1 base from J, leaving 18 bases between. CDR1 and CDR2 (germline): SGHTA, FQGNSA. The CDR3 length is 17 residues.

The chain employs TRBV2 and TRBJ1-2; no clear D gene. The CDR3 contains 13 residues. In germline, CDR1 is SNHLY, CDR2 FYNNEI. V dropped 1 base and J dropped 5 bases, with 8 bases sitting between them. The CDR3 nucleotides read TGTGCCAGCAGTGAAGGCCAGAAATATGGCTACACCTTC. This sequence encodes CASSEGQKYGYTF.

The rearrangement links TRBV28 to TRBJ1-5, with D unclear. Germline assignment: CDR1 MDHEN and CDR2 SYDVKM. Between the trimmed V and J ends, which lost 5 bases and 0 bases, there was a span of 11 bases. The CDR3 has 15 amino acids. CDR3 sequence (DNA): TGTGCCAGCAGTCCCCCGCCCTATAGCAATCAGCCCCAGCATTTT. This sequence encodes CASSPPPYSNQPQHF.

On this clone: At one boundary the junction diverges from the germline segment, which might be a read error. The rearrangement joins TRBV6-1 to TRBJ1-2; TRBD1 agrees at 7 bases. Germline lookup yields CDR1 MNHNS and CDR2 SASEGT. There are 15 residues in the CDR3. Here the CDR3 DNA reads TGTGCCAGCAGTGTGGGGCCGCAGGGGGTCTCTGGCTACAACTTC. Residues: CASSVGPQGVSGYNF.

The rearrangement joins TRBV7-6 to TRBJ2-7; TRBD2 is a possible D gene (6 bases). CDR1 and CDR2 (germline): SGHVS, FNYEAQ. The CDR3 covers 14 residues. V was cut by 3 bases and J by 0 bases, with 9 bases left in between. Here the CDR3 reads CASSLGGGSYEQYF. In DNA, the CDR3 is TGTGCCAGCAGCTTGGGGGGTGGCTCCTACGAGCAGTACTTC.

The chain couples TRBV18 to TRBJ1-6, with 11 positions matching TRBD1. J was trimmed by 7 bases and V by 3 bases; bases with no gene match: 2. The CDR3 runs 15 residues. CDR1 is KGHSH and CDR2 is LQKENI in the germline V gene. CDR3 DNA: TGTGCCAGCTCACCTGGGACAGGGGGGAATTCACCCCTCCACTTT. It translates to CASSPGTGGNSPLHF.

The chain combines TRBV9 with TRBJ2-7; 8 positions agree with TRBD2. With 3 bases clipped from V and 3 bases from J, the junction kept 8 bases outside the gene matches. Germline V gene lookup returns CDR1 SGDLS and CDR2 YYNGEE. This CDR3 contains 15 residues. The CDR3 nucleotides read TGTGCCAGCAGCGCCTCCCCTAGCGGGTACTACGAGCAGTACTTC. This sequence encodes CASSASPSGYYEQYF.

The chain links TRBV5-1 to TRBJ2-1; D unresolved. Germline CDR1 is SGHRS and CDR2 is YFSETQ. This CDR3 spans 15 amino acids. V lost 0 bases and J 3 bases, leaving 10 bases between the germline ends. Here the CDR3 DNA reads TGCGCCAGCAGCTTGGCCGGCGCAGGCTACAATGAGCAGTTCTTC. Protein: CASSLAGAGYNEQFF.

V usage is TRBV5-6 and J usage is TRBJ2-3; 7 bases are shared with TRBD1. This CDR3 has 14 residues. Per the germline V gene, CDR1 is SGHDT and CDR2 is YYEEEE. The V and J ends lost 3 bases and 1 base, in that order; junction bases with no gene match: 2. The CDR3 region is CASSSGTGTDTQYF. CDR3 DNA sequence: TGTGCCAGCAGCTCCGGGACAGGCACAGATACGCAGTATTTT. Drawing the rest from reference TRBV5-6 and TRBJ2-3, the complete variable domain is DAGVTQSPTHLIKTRGQQVTLRCSPKSGHDTVSWYQQALGQGPQFIFQYYEEEERQRGNFPDRFSGHQFPNYSSELNVNALLLGDSALYLCASSSGTGTDTQYFGPGTRLTVL.

V usage is TRBV6-5 and J usage is TRBJ2-1; possible D gene TRBD1, 6 bases. Germline CDR1 and CDR2: MNHEY and SVGAGI. V was clipped by 1 base and J by 9 bases, with 19 bases between them. CDR3 length: 16 residues. CDR3 residues: CASSYYPWGQQGEQFF. The CDR3 coding sequence is TGTGCCAGCAGTTACTACCCCTGGGGACAACAGGGTGAGCAGTTCTTC.

The chain has TRBV4-2 and TRBJ1-4; TRBD1 aligns across 8 bases. This CDR3 comprises 16 residues. The germline gives CDR1 LGHNA, CDR2 YNFKEQ. V shed 0 bases, J shed 8 bases, and the junction held 8 bases outside the gene matches. CDR3 protein: CASSQDGQGGWEKLFF. CDR3 sequence (DNA): TGTGCCAGCAGCCAAGATGGACAGGGCGGTTGGGAAAAACTGTTTTTT.

In this sample, this clone turned up a few times. The CDR3 reads CASSLASGYNTEAFF. The DNA of the CDR3 is TGCGCCAGCAGCTTGGCGTCCGGGTACAACACTGAAGCTTTCTTT. This chain joins TRBV5-1 and TRBJ1-1; D is unresolved. Trimming pared 0 bases from V and 2 bases from J, leaving 11 bases between. This CDR3 is 15 amino acids long. Per germline, CDR1 SGHRS and CDR2 YFSETQ.

V usage is TRBV5-5 and J usage is TRBJ1-4, with 9 bases matching TRBD1. With V trimmed by 3 bases and J by 5 bases, 11 bases remained unmatched. The CDR3 is 17 residues long. Germline V gene data show CDR1 as SGHKS and CDR2 as YYEKEE (reference sequence). CDR3: CASSWGWRTGANEKLFF. The DNA for the CDR3 is TGTGCCAGCAGCTGGGGGTGGAGGACAGGGGCGAATGAAAAACTGTTTTTT.

The chain recombines TRBV7-9 with TRBJ1-1; D not certain. Germline assignment: CDR1 SEHNR and CDR2 FQNEAQ (reference sequence). V lost 3 bases to trimming and J lost 3 bases, with 2 bases between them. This CDR3 is built from 11 residues. The DNA for the CDR3 is TGTGCCAGCAGCTTCGACACTGAAGCTTTCTTT. Protein sequence: CASSFDTEAFF.

This clone was observed a single time. The chain combines TRBV6-6 with TRBJ1-5, with 7 bases matching TRBD1. Germline lookup yields CDR1 MNHNY and CDR2 SVGAGI (reference sequence). This CDR3 has 14 residues. The V and J ends lost 6 bases and 5 bases, in that order; junction bases with no gene match: 7. The CDR3 nucleotides are TGTGCCAGCAGACCCCCAGGGGGGTATCAGCCCCAGCATTTT. Protein: CASRPPGGYQPQHF.

This clone appeared a single time. The chain has TRBV5-4 and TRBJ2-3, with 9 bases matching TRBD2. Germline CDR1 and CDR2: SGHNT and YYREEE (reference sequence). This CDR3 contains 16 residues. V was pared by 0 bases and J by 4 bases, with 6 bases of the junction left unmatched. DNA of the CDR3: TGTGCCAGCAGCTTGGCGGGGGCGGGGGGGCCAGATACGCAGTATTTT. The encoded protein is CASSLAGAGGPDTQYF.